The sequence of this T cell receptor (beta chain) was determined in a study of response to subunit inactivated influenza vaccine. Findings and limits, study-wide: Every seasonal influenza vaccination brings in few new T cells, the authors suggested.

The CDR3 covers 14 residues. Unmatched junction bases numbered 7, after V lost 5 bases and J lost 4 bases. TCRdb independently ran MiXCR on the RT-PCR reads; one entry per CDR3 protein. The table lists approximately 500,000 distinct CDR3 sequences, approximately 12% of them singletons, with 13% in the top ten. This clonotype was seen at least ten times. Its cognate antigen is unknown. This specimen was PBMCs from blood, taken about 40 days after vaccination. This clonotype originated in a man between 50 and 59 years old who received an inactivated influenza vaccine. The V call is TRBV12-3 or TRBV12-4, the J call TRBJ1-1; 7 positions match TRBD1. The CDR3 DNA reads TGTGCCAGCAGTGTTACAGGGGCGTCCACTGAAGCTTTCTTT. Protein sequence: CASSVTGASTEAFF.